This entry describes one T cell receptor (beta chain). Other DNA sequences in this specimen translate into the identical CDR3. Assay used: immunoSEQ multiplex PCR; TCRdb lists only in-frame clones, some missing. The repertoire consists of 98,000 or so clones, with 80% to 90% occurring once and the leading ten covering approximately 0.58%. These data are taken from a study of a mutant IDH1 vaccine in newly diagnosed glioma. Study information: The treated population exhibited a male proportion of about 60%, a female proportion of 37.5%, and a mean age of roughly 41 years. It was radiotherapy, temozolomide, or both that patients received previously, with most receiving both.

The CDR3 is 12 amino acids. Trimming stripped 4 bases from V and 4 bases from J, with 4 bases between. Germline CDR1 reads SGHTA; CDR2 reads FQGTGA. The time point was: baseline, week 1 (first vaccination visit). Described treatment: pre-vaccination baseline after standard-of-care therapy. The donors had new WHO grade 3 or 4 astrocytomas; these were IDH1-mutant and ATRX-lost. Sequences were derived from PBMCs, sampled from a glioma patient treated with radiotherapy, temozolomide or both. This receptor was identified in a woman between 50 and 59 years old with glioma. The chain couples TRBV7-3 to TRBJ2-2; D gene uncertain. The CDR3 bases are TGTGCCAGCAGCTCGGTCACCGGGGAGCTGTTTTTT. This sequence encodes CASSSVTGELFF.